This T cell receptor beta chain was sequenced for a study of neurological immune-mediated disorders (dated by TCRdb to between 2018 and 2020). Regarding the research as a whole: Peripheral blood TCR-beta repertoires from HTLV-I-associated myelopathy (HAM/TSP) patients, multiple sclerosis patients and healthy controls were compared by UMI-based sequencing. Of the approximately 66 subjects in the cohort, about 14 were HAM/TSP patients, roughly 35 were multiple sclerosis patients, and 20 were healthy controls. The approximately 98 TCR-beta libraries included longitudinal samples, technical triplicates and paired sorted CD4+ and CD8+ T-cell subsets alongside PBMC samples. Technical triplicate libraries were sequenced to precisely calculate the variability in frequency of each individual clone. Findings and caveats that apply to the study as a whole: No identical CDR3 amino acid sequences were shared among expanded clones across subjects, suggesting private TCR-beta repertoires in all groups. TCR clonal expansion was highest in HAM/TSP patients and lowest in MS patients, with MS patients falling below even healthy controls.

Sample time point, as interpreted from the label and publication: technical triplicate 2. For the unsorted PBMC libraries, 2 million PBMCs were stored in RNAlater at -80 degrees C until RNA extraction and were used to generate the libraries. Peripheral blood was subjected to Ficoll-Hypaque density gradient centrifugation to isolate PBMCs, which were then cryopreserved in liquid nitrogen. Counted from cysteine to phenylalanine, this CDR3 has 14 amino acids. Just CDR3 DNA is preserved here, 42 bases in frame from base 1. The germline V gene specifies SGHRS as CDR1 and YFSETQ as CDR2. cDNA was synthesized by template-switch 5'RACE using a primer carrying a 10-nucleotide random unique molecular identifier by which each TCR transcript was tagged. Every sequencing run covered 15-18 subjects and yielded more than 160 million TCR-beta sequences. The RNeasy kit was used to extract total RNA. The KAPA Real-time Library Amplification kit was used to amplify TCR-beta VDJ regions with primers targeting the TCR constant region and the 5'RACE anchor. Sample indexes and Illumina adaptors were added in a first PCR, and a second PCR then increased library yield. After Ampure bead purification, the TCR product of roughly 650 bp was size-selected on a 2% E-gel SizeSelection system. Before pooling, library quality was assessed on a Bioanalyzer, concentration was determined with Qubit, and library quantification was performed with the Kapa Library Quantification kit. Libraries were sequenced paired-end 2 x 150 bp on an Illumina HiSeq 2500. To increase sequence diversity, 25-30% phiX was spiked into each library pool. The authors processed their data as follows. The quality-filtered reads were processed with the UMI-based MiGEC pipeline, whose error correction step removed more than 80% of the raw TCR sequences. VDJ genes were aligned to IMGT germline references, and each clonotype was defined by a unique CDR3 amino acid sequence together with V-J genes. VDJtools evaluated clonal expansion, Shannon diversity and CDR3 relatedness (CalcPairwiseDistances, ClusterSamples); CLCbio workbench built phylogenetic trees. Clones with at least 8 unique UMIs were defined as expanded, with this threshold being based on coefficient-of-variation modelling across technical triplicates. TCRdb took the public reads, trimmed them with fastp at Q25, ran MiXCR for clone calling and kept in-frame beta chains. Each record represents a unique CDR3 protein, reported with the most common genes and DNA among its rows. TCRdb's processing, not the authors', yielded these V and J calls. This sample comprises about 59,000 distinct CDR3 sequences, about 24% of them detected only once. Clones ranked in the top ten supply 3.5% to 5.5% of the sample.

Comments on this clonotype: Its binding antigen is unknown. A read error may account for a junction end that differs from germline.

The specimen sequenced was PBMCs. This receptor chain uses TRBV5-1 and TRBJ2-1, and TRBD2 may be the D gene, going by 6 matching bases. The receptor comes from a man aged 55 to 70 with HTLV-1-associated myelopathy (HAM/TSP). CDR3 region: CATRISGRASSQSF. Here is the DNA: TGCGCCACCCGCATAAGCGGGCGGGCCAGTAGTCAGTCCTTC.